This T cell receptor (beta chain) was captured in a study of shared clonotypes between healthy human individuals. Original analysis: ImmunoSEQ sequences covered only the junction and lacked quality scores; filtering therefore differed. The method was immunoSEQ multiplex PCR; TCRdb's version includes in-frame clones alone and lacks a portion of them. The V and J calls and clone size come from that table; D and trimming were worked out from the DNA. The sample carries 300,000 or so clones, approximately 74% recorded once. The V and J ends lost 6 bases and 3 bases, in that order; junction bases with no gene match: 6. CDR3 length equals 14 residues. The V gene's germline CDR1 is MDHEN and CDR2 SYDVKM.

This chain uses TRBV28 with TRBJ2-3; 7 nucleotides line up with TRBD1. The TCR sequence derives from a man aged 25 to 40 in good health. Sequences were obtained from memory CD4+ T cells sorted from blood. Described subset: CD45RA-negative fraction. This chain's CDR3 is CASRYRGGTDTQYF. The CDR3 region has the DNA TGTGCCAGCAGGTACAGGGGTGGGACAGATACGCAGTATTTT.